This T cell receptor (beta chain) was recorded in a study of identical twins. Study results and caveats: In cord blood, abundant beta clonotypes had fewer insertions; memory showed no trend.

A universal primer binding site was introduced by template switching. The final cDNA contained unique molecular identifiers. TCRdb reanalysed the 5' RACE reads using MiXCR and keeps one entry per CDR3 protein. This sample carries some 900,000 distinct CDR3 sequences, 9% to 15% of them seen once, and the ten largest clones take about 1.5%. There are a few counts of this clonotype. The target antigen is unknown. These data were likewise used in another study, on yellow fever vaccine responses in identical twins.

Sequenced material: PBMCs. The receptor's source is a woman younger than 35 in good health.

In DNA form, the CDR3 reads TGCGCCAGCAGCAGTGGACAGGGGCTTGCGTCCTACGAGCAGTACTTC. It encodes CASSSGQGLASYEQYF. The chain is built from TRBV5-1 and TRBJ2-7; 9 bases agree with TRBD1. Germline CDR1 is SGHRS and CDR2 is YFSETQ. The CDR3 totals 16 residues. The V segment lost 4 bases and the J segment 1 base; nucleotides outside the gene matches: 9.